What follows is one TCR beta chain and its context. There is no known antigen for this receptor. The input lacks base qualities; no much larger clone sits a single base away. This record belongs to a study of blood T cell repertoires in COVID-19 (dated by TCRdb to 2020 to 2021). Concerning the study at large: Collaborator samples came from the United States, Italy and Spain and covered acute and convalescent phases of COVID-19. Subjects who had been exposed to COVID-19, were actively infected with it, or had recovered from it provided the deeply sampled blood TCRbeta repertoires that made up the dataset. Nearly every sample came with metadata listing a de-identified subject ID, COVID-19 status, age in years and sex. The repertoires were released in a freely available public database meant as a resource for research on the immune response to SARS-CoV-2. The samples were drawn from the first 160 participants of the ongoing ImmuneRACE study and from over a thousand subjects provided by 6 global collaborators. The material from the prospective study consisted of cDNA or gDNA derived from T cells, B-cell-depleted T cells, or PBMCs. Where available, HLA class I and class II types were obtained from metadata supplied by the sample provider rather than from assay-based typing. Overall study results and their limits: The amount of clinical and demographic metadata varied by source and participant and was provided uncurated.

Clipping removes 8 bases from V and 4 bases from J, with 6 as the unmatched junction base count. The CDR3 measures 15 amino acids from cysteine to phenylalanine. The DNA shown is the 45-base CDR3, in frame from base 1. Looking up the germline V gene yields CDR1 SNHLY and CDR2 FYNNEI. The immunoSEQ Assay, a bias-controlled multiplex PCR, was used to amplify TCRbeta CDR3 regions from genomic DNA. The study's own analysis went as follows. Within the assay, amplification of reference gene primers was used to estimate how many nucleated cells each sample contained. To quantify the absolute abundance of each unique TCRbeta CDR3 rearrangement, sequence reads were collapsed and filtered. For each sample, productive Simpson clonality was calculated as the square root of Simpson's diversity index across productive rearrangements. Here the immuneACCESS table is served through TCRdb, limited to in-frame sequences with V and J called. Missing clones are a known gap in these copies; in checked studies unresolved V genes cover under half, and the rest lacks a known reason. That table gives V, J and clone size, and the DNA gave D and trimming. The sample records 360,000 or so clones, roughly 90% of which are singletons. The ten largest clonotypes hold approximately 1.5% of the sample.

In the prospective study, participants were about 18 to 95 years old, resided in approximately 22 geographic areas of the United States, and were enrolled through a virtual design. In the prospective study, participants were assigned to cohorts based on the clinical history participants reported in a screening survey and a study questionnaire. ImmuneRACE Cohort 3 recovered participants were defined by two consecutive negative NP/OP PCR tests, healthcare professional clearance, or symptom resolution. In the prospective study, whole blood, serum and a nasopharyngeal or oropharyngeal swab were collected from each participant by mobile phlebotomists. Additional blood draws and questionnaires over a 2-month period could optionally be provided by prospective study participants. Before DNA extraction, blood samples from the prospective study were shipped at room temperature or frozen.

Sequences were obtained from PBMCs or T cells enriched from blood (not recorded which). The V and J genes are TRBV2 and TRBJ2-2, with 11 bases aligning to TRBD1. The clonotype was recovered from a woman younger than 45 who had recovered from COVID-19. The DNA sequence is as follows: TGTGCCAGCGGCGGACAGGGGGCGCTCACCGGGGAGCTGTTTTTT. It encodes CASGGQGALTGELFF. The CDR3 plus the reference TRBV2 and TRBJ2-2 genes for the other parts give the full variable domain: EPEVTQTPSHQVTQMGQEVILRCVPISNHLYFYWYRQILGQKVEFLVSFYNNEISEKSEIFDDQFSVERPDGSNFTLKIRSTKLEDSAMYFCASGGQGALTGELFFGEGSRLTVL.